A selection of T cell receptor beta chains follows, all from one sample in a study of T cell responses to AZD1222 COVID-19 vaccine. The method was immunoSEQ multiplex PCR; TCRdb's version includes in-frame clones alone and lacks a portion of them. Of about 140,000 clones in the sample, 92% were seen once. The source material was peripheral blood, sampled on day 0 of AZD1222 vaccination. The receptors were gathered from an adult in good health. Each CDR3 is given with its conserved first and last residue. The order of the fields is clone size, V gene, D gene, J gene, CDR3 DNA, CDR3 protein. The D gene is left open where the match is weak. Clone size is not always given. Where it is, it says once, few, many or a class for expanded clones.

abundance: .
v_gene: TRBV19
d_gene: .
j_gene: TRBJ1-1
CDR3nt: TGTGCCAGTAGTATTAGACGGGGTAGGCGGATGAACACTGAAGCTTTCTTT
CDR3aa: CASSIRRGRRMNTEAFF

abundance: .
v_gene: TRBV5-1
d_gene: .
j_gene: TRBJ2-2
CDR3nt: TGCGCCAGCAGCCCCCCAGGGGCCGGGGAGCTGTTTTTT
CDR3aa: CASSPPGAGELFF

abundance: .
v_gene: TRBV2
d_gene: .
j_gene: TRBJ2-3
CDR3nt: TGTGCCAGCAGTCGACAGACAGATACGCAGTATTTT
CDR3aa: CASSRQTDTQYF

abundance: .
v_gene: TRBV7-2
d_gene: .
j_gene: TRBJ2-2
CDR3nt: TGTGCCAGCAGCATAATCCAGGGTACCGGGGAGCTGTTTTTT
CDR3aa: CASSIIQGTGELFF

abundance: .
v_gene: TRBV29-1
d_gene: .
j_gene: TRBJ1-6
CDR3nt: TGCAGCGTGGCAGGGGAATATAATTCACCCCTCCACTTT
CDR3aa: CSVAGEYNSPLHF

abundance: once
v_gene: TRBV7-2
d_gene: .
j_gene: TRBJ1-2
CDR3nt: TGTGCCAGCAGCTTAGGAGGGGCGCAGAACTATGGCTACACCTTC
CDR3aa: CASSLGGAQNYGYTF

abundance: .
v_gene: TRBV27
d_gene: TRBD1
j_gene: TRBJ2-7
CDR3nt: TGTGCCAGCCGTCCGGGACAGCGAGCCTCCTACGAGCAGTACTTC
CDR3aa: CASRPGQRASYEQYF

abundance: .
v_gene: TRBV6-5
d_gene: .
j_gene: TRBJ1-2
CDR3nt: TGTGCCAGTCAGAGGGTGGAGAACTATGGCTACACCTTC
CDR3aa: CASQRVENYGYTF

abundance: .
v_gene: TRBV11-2
d_gene: TRBD2
j_gene: TRBJ2-2
CDR3nt: TGTGCCAGCAGCTCTAGCGGGAGGGCGAACACCGGGGAGCTGTTTTTT
CDR3aa: CASSSSGRANTGELFF

abundance: .
v_gene: TRBV12-3/TRBV12-4
d_gene: .
j_gene: TRBJ1-5
CDR3nt: TGTGCCAGCACCAAAGGGCCCAATCAGCCCCAGCATTTT
CDR3aa: CASTKGPNQPQHF

abundance: once
v_gene: TRBV5-1
d_gene: .
j_gene: TRBJ2-1
CDR3nt: TGCGCCAGCAGCTTCCTCAATGAGCAGTTCTTC
CDR3aa: CASSFLNEQFF

abundance: .
v_gene: TRBV21-1
d_gene: .
j_gene: TRBJ2-7
CDR3nt: TGTGCCAGCAGCACCCGGGACATCTCCTACGAGCAGTACTTC
CDR3aa: CASSTRDISYEQYF

abundance: .
v_gene: TRBV19
d_gene: .
j_gene: TRBJ2-2
CDR3nt: TGTGCCAGTAGTACTCTAGACAGACTAAACACCGGGGAGCTGTTTTTT
CDR3aa: CASSTLDRLNTGELFF

abundance: .
v_gene: TRBV3-1/TRBV3-2
d_gene: .
j_gene: TRBJ1-1
CDR3nt: TGTGCCAGCAGCCGATCGGGACATGGGTCCGTGAACACTGAAGCTTTCTTT
CDR3aa: CASSRSGHGSVNTEAFF

abundance: once
v_gene: TRBV30
d_gene: .
j_gene: TRBJ1-1
CDR3nt: TGTGCCTGGAGTGTACTCCGGGGCTGGACTGAAGCTTTCTTT
CDR3aa: CAWSVLRGWTEAFF

abundance: .
v_gene: TRBV27
d_gene: .
j_gene: TRBJ1-3
CDR3nt: TGTGCCAGCATAACCTGCATAGGGGCTGGAAACACCATATATTTT
CDR3aa: CASITCIGAGNTIYF

abundance: .
v_gene: TRBV9
d_gene: TRBD1
j_gene: TRBJ1-4
CDR3nt: TGTGCCAGCAGCCCCGGGACAGGGCACGAAAAACTGTTTTTT
CDR3aa: CASSPGTGHEKLFF

abundance: .
v_gene: TRBV19
d_gene: .
j_gene: TRBJ1-5
CDR3nt: TGTGCCAGTTGCGACAGGAGCAATCAGCCCCAGCATTTT
CDR3aa: CASCDRSNQPQHF

abundance: .
v_gene: TRBV12-2
d_gene: .
j_gene: TRBJ2-3
CDR3nt: TGTGCAAGTCGCAAACTAGCGGGAGGAAATTCAGATACGCAGTATTTT
CDR3aa: CASRKLAGGNSDTQYF

abundance: .
v_gene: TRBV4-2
d_gene: .
j_gene: TRBJ1-6
CDR3nt: TGTGCCAGCAGAGGGGGACGCGCATGGGATTCACCCCTCCACTTT
CDR3aa: CASRGGRAWDSPLHF

abundance: .
v_gene: TRBV10-3
d_gene: .
j_gene: TRBJ1-1
CDR3nt: TGTGCCATCAGTGAGTCGAAGGGACAGAACACTGAAGCTTTCTTT
CDR3aa: CAISESKGQNTEAFF

abundance: .
v_gene: TRBV3-1/TRBV3-2
d_gene: .
j_gene: TRBJ1-1
CDR3nt: TGTGCCAGCACGGGTATCACTGAAGCTTTCTTT
CDR3aa: CASTGITEAFF

abundance: .
v_gene: TRBV29-1
d_gene: .
j_gene: TRBJ2-5
CDR3nt: TGCAGCGGTGGGCCCGGGACAAGAGAGACCCAGTACTTC
CDR3aa: CSGGPGTRETQYF

abundance: .
v_gene: TRBV20-1
d_gene: .
j_gene: TRBJ2-1
CDR3nt: TGCAGTGCCATACTGAAGGATGAGCAGTTCTTC
CDR3aa: CSAILKDEQFF

abundance: .
v_gene: TRBV5-1
d_gene: TRBD1
j_gene: TRBJ2-1
CDR3nt: TGCGCCAGCAGCTTTATCCAGGGGGCCTACAATGAGCAGTTCTTC
CDR3aa: CASSFIQGAYNEQFF

abundance: .
v_gene: TRBV27
d_gene: TRBD2
j_gene: TRBJ2-7
CDR3nt: TGTGCCAGCAGTTTACGCGGGAGGGCCTACGAGCAGTACTTC
CDR3aa: CASSLRGRAYEQYF

abundance: .
v_gene: TRBV2
d_gene: .
j_gene: TRBJ1-4
CDR3nt: TGTGCCAGCAGTGCTACTACCGGCAACCCCGATGAAAAACTGTTTTTT
CDR3aa: CASSATTGNPDEKLFF

abundance: once
v_gene: TRBV7-9
d_gene: TRBD1
j_gene: TRBJ2-7
CDR3nt: TGTGCCAGCAGCTTTAACAGGGGCATAGGGGACGAGCAGTACTTC
CDR3aa: CASSFNRGIGDEQYF

abundance: few
v_gene: TRBV4-3
d_gene: .
j_gene: TRBJ2-5
CDR3nt: TGCGCCAGCAGCCAAGGACAGTCCGAGACCCAGTACTTC
CDR3aa: CASSQGQSETQYF

abundance: .
v_gene: TRBV28
d_gene: .
j_gene: TRBJ1-1
CDR3nt: TGTGCCAGCAGACCAGGCCGGCGGCCTGAAGCTTTCTTT
CDR3aa: CASRPGRRPEAFF

abundance: .
v_gene: TRBV6-5
d_gene: TRBD1
j_gene: TRBJ2-7
CDR3nt: TGTGCCAGCAGCCGGGACAGGGTGGGGGAGCAGTACTTC
CDR3aa: CASSRDRVGEQYF

abundance: .
v_gene: TRBV4-1
d_gene: .
j_gene: TRBJ1-6
CDR3nt: TGCGCCAGCAGCCAAGAGGACACCAGAACGTCCCTCCACTTT
CDR3aa: CASSQEDTRTSLHF